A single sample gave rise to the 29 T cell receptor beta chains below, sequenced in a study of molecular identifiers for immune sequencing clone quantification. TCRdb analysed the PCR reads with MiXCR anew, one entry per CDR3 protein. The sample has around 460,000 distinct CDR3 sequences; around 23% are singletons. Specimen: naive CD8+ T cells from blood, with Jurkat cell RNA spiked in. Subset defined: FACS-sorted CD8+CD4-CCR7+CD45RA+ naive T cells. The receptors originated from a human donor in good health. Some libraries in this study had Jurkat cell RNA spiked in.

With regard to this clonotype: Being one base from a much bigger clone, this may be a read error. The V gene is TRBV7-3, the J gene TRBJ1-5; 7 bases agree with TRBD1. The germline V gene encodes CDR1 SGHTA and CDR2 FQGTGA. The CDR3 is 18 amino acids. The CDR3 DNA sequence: TGTGCCAGCAGCTCCCCTTTCCCGGGACAGTCACCGAATCAGCCCCAGCAATTT. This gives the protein CASSSPFPGQSPNQPQQF.

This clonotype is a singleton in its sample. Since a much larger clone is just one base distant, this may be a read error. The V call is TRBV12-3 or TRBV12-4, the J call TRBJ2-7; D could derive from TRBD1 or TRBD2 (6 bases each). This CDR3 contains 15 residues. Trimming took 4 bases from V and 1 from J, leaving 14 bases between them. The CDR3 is CASSSGAGASYEQYF. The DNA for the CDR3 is TGTGCCAGCAGTTCGGGGGCAGGGGCATCCTACGAGCAGTACTTC.

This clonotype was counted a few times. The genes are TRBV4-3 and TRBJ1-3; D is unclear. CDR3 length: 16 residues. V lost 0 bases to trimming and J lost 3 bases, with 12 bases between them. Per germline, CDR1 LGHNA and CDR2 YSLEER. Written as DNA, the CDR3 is TGCGCCAGCAGCCAAGATTTCGGGTTTAATGGAAACACCATATATTTT. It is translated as CASSQDFGFNGNTIYF.

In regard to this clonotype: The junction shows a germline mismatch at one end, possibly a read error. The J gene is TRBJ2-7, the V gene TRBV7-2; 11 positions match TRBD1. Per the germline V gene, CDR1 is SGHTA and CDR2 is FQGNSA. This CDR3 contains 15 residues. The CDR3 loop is CACSARDRGFYEQYF. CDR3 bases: TGTGCCTGCAGCGCCCGGGACAGGGGGTTTTACGAGCAGTACTTC.

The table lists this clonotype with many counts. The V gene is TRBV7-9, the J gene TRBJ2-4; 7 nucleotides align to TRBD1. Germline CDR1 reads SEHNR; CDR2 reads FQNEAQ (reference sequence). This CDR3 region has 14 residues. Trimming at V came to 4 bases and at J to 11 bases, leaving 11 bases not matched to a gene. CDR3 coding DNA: TGTGCCAGCAGCTCACCGACAGGGTTTATGTTTCAGTACTTC. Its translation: CASSSPTGFMFQYF. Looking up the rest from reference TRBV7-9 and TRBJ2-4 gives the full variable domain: DTGVSQNPRHKITKRGQNVTFRCDPISEHNRLYWYRQTLGQGPEFLTYFQNEAQLEKSRLLSDRFSAERPKGSFSTLEIQRTEQGDSAMYLCASSSPTGFMFQYFGAGTRLSVL.

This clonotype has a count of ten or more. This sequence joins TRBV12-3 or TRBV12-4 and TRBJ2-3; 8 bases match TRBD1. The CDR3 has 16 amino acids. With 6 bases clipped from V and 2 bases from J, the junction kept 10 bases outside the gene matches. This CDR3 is CASSGETGQVTDTQYF. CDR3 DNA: TGTGCCAGCAGCGGAGAGACGGGACAGGTCACAGATACGCAGTATTTT.

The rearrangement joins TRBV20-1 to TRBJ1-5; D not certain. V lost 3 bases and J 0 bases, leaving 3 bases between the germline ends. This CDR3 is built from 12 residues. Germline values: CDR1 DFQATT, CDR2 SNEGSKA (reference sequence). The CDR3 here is CSARYSNQPQHF. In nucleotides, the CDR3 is TGCAGTGCTAGGTATAGCAATCAGCCCCAGCATTTT.

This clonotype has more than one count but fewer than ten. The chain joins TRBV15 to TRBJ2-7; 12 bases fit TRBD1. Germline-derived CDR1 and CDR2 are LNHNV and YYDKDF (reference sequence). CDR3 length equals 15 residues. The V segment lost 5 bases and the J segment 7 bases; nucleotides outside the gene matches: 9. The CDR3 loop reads CATSGPGQGAAEQYF. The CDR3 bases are TGTGCCACCAGCGGACCGGGACAGGGGGCAGCGGAGCAGTACTTC.

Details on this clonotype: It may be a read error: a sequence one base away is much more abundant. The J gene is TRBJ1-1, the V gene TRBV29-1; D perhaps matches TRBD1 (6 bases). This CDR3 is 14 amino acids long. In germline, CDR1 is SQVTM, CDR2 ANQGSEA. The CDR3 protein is CGVLLPGQNPEAFF. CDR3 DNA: TGCGGCGTCCTACTACCGGGACAAAACCCTGAAGCTTTCTTT.

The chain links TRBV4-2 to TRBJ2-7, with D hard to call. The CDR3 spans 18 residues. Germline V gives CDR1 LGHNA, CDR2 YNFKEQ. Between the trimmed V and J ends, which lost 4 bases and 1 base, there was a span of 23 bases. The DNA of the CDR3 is TGTGCCAGCAGCCGAGTCCTTTATTCGTGTCCGCAGTCCTACGAGCAGTACTTC. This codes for CASSRVLYSCPQSYEQYF.

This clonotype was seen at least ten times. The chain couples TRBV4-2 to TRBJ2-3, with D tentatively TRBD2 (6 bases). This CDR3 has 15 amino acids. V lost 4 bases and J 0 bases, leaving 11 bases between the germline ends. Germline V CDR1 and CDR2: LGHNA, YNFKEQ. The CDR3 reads CASSRDFASTDTQYF. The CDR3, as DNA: TGTGCCAGCAGCCGGGACTTCGCCAGCACAGATACGCAGTATTTT.

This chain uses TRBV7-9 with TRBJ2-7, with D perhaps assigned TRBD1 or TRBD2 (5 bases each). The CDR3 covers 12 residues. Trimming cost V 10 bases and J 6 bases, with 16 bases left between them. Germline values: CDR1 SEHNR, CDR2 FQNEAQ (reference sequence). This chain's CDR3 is CATTGIGAEQYF. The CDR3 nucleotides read TGTGCCACCACGGGGATCGGGGCCGAGCAGTACTTC.

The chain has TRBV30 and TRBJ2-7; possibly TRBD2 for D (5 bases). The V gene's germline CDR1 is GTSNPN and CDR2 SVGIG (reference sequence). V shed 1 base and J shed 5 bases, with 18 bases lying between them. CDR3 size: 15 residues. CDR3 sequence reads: CAWSEGASSPHEQYF. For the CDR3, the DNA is TGTGCCTGGAGTGAGGGAGCCTCGAGCCCCCACGAGCAGTACTTC.

CDR3 in amino acids: CASSQGQGWADTQYF. The CDR3, as DNA: TGTGCCAGCAGCCAAGGACAGGGCTGGGCGGATACGCAGTATTTT. V usage is TRBV13 and J usage is TRBJ2-3; the match to TRBD1 covers 8 bases. Trimming at V came to 5 bases and at J to 6 bases, leaving 10 bases not matched to a gene. CDR3 length: 15 residues. From germline, CDR1 is PRHDT and CDR2 FYEKMQ (reference sequence).

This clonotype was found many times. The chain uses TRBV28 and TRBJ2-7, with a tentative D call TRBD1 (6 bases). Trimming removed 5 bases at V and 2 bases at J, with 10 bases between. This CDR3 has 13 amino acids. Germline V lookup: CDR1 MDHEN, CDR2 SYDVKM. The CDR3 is CASSPNRAYEQYF. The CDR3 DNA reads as TGTGCCAGCAGTCCAAACAGGGCCTACGAGCAGTACTTC.

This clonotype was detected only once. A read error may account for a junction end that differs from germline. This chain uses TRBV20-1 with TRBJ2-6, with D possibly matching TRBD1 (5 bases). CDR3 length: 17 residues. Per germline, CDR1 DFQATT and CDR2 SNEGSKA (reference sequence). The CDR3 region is CSARVRRRDTGANVLAF. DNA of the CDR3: TGCAGTGCTAGAGTAAGGCGAAGAGATACTGGGGCCAACGTCCTGGCTTTC.

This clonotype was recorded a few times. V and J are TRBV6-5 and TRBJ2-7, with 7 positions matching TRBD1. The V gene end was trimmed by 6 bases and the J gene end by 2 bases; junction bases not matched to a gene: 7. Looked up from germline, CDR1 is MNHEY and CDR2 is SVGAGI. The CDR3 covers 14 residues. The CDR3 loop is CASSPTGAPYEQYF. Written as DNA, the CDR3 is TGTGCCAGCAGCCCTACAGGGGCTCCCTACGAGCAGTACTTC.

The CDR3 nucleotides are TGCAGCGTTGAAGAGGGGGACGGCGCCCGCTTCGATGAGCAGTTCTTC. Protein sequence: CSVEEGDGARFDEQFF. This chain connects TRBV29-1 to TRBJ2-1; D is perhaps TRBD1 or TRBD2 (5 bases each). The CDR3 runs 16 residues. Between the trimmed V and J ends, which lost 0 bases and 8 bases, there was a span of 20 bases. Germline assignment: CDR1 SQVTM and CDR2 ANQGSEA.

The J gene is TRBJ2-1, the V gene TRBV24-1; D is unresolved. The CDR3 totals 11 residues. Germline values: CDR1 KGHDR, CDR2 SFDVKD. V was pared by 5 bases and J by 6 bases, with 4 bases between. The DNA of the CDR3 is TGTGCCACCAGTGGAGGCAATGAGCAGTTCTTC. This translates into CATSGGNEQFF.

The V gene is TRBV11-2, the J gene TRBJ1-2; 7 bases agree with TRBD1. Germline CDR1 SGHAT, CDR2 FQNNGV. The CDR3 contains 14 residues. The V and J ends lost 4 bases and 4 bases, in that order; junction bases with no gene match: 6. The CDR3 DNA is TGTGCCAGCAGCTCACGACAGGGAACCTATGGCTACACCTTC. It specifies CASSSRQGTYGYTF. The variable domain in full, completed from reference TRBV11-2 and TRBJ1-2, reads EAGVAQSPRYKIIEKRQSVAFWCNPISGHATLYWYQQILGQGPKLLIQFQNNGVVDDSQLPKDRFSAERLKGVDSTLKIQPAKLEDSAVYLCASSSRQGTYGYTFGSGTRLTVV.

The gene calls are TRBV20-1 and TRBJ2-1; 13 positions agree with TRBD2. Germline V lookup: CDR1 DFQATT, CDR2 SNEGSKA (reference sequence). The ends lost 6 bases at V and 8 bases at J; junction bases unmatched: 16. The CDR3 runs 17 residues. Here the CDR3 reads CSARSTSGRILMDEQFF. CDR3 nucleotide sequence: TGCAGTGCCCGATCGACTAGCGGGAGGATTTTGATGGATGAGCAGTTCTTC.

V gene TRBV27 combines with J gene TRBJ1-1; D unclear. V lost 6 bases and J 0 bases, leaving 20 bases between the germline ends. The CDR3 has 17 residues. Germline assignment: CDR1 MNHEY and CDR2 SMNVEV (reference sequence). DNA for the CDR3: TGTGCCAGCAGCCCCGGGGATCCCCAGATCTTGAACACTGAAGCTTTCTTT. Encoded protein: CASSPGDPQILNTEAFF.

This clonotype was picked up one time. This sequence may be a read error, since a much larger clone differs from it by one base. This CDR3 is CASRGEYAEAFF. CDR3 bases: TGCGCCAGCAGAGGCGAATACGCTGAAGCTTTCTTT. The V and J genes are TRBV5-1 and TRBJ1-1, with no clear D. This CDR3 region has 12 residues. In germline, CDR1 is SGHRS, CDR2 YFSETQ. V gave up 5 bases and J gave up 6 bases, with 11 bases separating them.

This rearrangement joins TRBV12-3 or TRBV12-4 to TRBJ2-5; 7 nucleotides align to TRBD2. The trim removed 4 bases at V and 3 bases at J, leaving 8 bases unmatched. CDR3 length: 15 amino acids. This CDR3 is CASSSPPSGKETQYF. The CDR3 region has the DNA TGTGCCAGCAGTTCCCCTCCTAGCGGTAAAGAGACCCAGTACTTC.

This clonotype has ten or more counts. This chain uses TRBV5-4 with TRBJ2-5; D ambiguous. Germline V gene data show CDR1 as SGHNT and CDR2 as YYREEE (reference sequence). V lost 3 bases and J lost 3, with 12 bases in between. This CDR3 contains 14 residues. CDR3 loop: CASSWGRVEETQYF. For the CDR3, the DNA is TGTGCCAGCAGCTGGGGTAGGGTTGAAGAGACCCAGTACTTC.

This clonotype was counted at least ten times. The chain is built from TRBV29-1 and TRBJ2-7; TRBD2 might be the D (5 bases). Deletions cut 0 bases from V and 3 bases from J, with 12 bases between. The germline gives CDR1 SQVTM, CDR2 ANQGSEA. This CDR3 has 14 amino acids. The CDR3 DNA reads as TGCAGCGTTGAAGAAGCGGCCCCCGGCTACGAGCAGTACTTC. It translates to CSVEEAAPGYEQYF.

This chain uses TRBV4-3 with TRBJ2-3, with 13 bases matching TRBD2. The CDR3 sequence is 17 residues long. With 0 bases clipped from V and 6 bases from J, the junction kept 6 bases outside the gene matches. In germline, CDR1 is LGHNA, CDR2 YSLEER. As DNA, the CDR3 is TGCGCCAGCAGCCAAGACGACACTAGCGGGGGGGCGGATACGCAGTATTTT. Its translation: CASSQDDTSGGADTQYF.

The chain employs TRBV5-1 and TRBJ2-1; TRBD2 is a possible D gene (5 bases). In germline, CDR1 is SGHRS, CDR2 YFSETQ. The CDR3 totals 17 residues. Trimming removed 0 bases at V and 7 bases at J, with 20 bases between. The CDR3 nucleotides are TGCGCCAGCAGCTTGGCCCCGGGCGGGCGGCCGGGGAATGAGCAGTTCTTC. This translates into CASSLAPGGRPGNEQFF.

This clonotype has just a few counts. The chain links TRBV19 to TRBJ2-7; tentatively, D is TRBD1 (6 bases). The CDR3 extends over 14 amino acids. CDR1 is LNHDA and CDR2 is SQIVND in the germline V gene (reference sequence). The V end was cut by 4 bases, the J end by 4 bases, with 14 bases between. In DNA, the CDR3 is TGTGCCAGTAGTAGGACAGAGACGGTTTACGAGCAGTACTTC. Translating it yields CASSRTETVYEQYF.